The clone carrying this T cell receptor beta chain was seen a single time. What it binds is not known. This sample is drawn from a study of immune heterogeneity within non-small cell lung tumors. Overall study: In total, the tumors were 4 squamous cell carcinomas, 10 non-squamous carcinomas and 1 not otherwise specified. Findings of the study overall: T-cell receptor beta clonotypes at high frequency differed largely between individual patients.

The length of the CDR3 is 15 residues. Trimming cost V 3 bases and J 4 bases, with 16 bases left between them. CDR1 is MNHNS, CDR2 SASEGT, per germline. Multiplex PCR (32 V and 13 J primers) was used to amplify the TCR beta CDR3. MiXCR was run by TCRdb on the multiplex PCR reads, yielding one entry per CDR3 protein. The sample lists about 11,000 distinct CDR3 sequences; roughly 30% were seen once. Genomic DNA extracted from bulk tumor tissue served as template. A total of 450 to 700 ng was used per sample. Biopsy collection occurred during surgery, with several far-apart biopsies per primary tumor. Patients underwent curative surgery for untreated, newly diagnosed non-small cell lung cancer.

The source of this sequence is a woman aged 50 to 60 with non-small cell lung cancer. J is TRBJ2-7 and V is TRBV6-1; D is unclear. Sequencing was performed on lung tumor tissue. The CDR3 DNA reads TGTGCCAGCAGTGACCCGCCGTGGGTGGGATACGAGCAGTACTTC. Encoded protein: CASSDPPWVGYEQYF.